The rows below give T cell receptor beta chains drawn from one sample of a study of blood T cell repertoires in COVID-19. Clones were read by immunoSEQ multiplex PCR, and TCRdb kept only the in-frame ones, dropping some. The data hold around 30,000 clones, with approximately 80% observed a single time. Sample: peripheral blood. Source of these receptors: a woman between 65 and 79 years old with acute or convalescent COVID-19. Each CDR3 is given with its conserved first and last residue. D genes are given only for firm matches. Clone size is given for some rows only: seen once, a few or many times, or a class if the clone is expanded.

length	V	D	size	J	CDR3	DNA
14	TRBV3-1/TRBV3-2	TRBD1	.	TRBJ1-4	CASSPQGAEEKLFF	TGTGCCAGCAGCCCTCAGGGGGCCGAGGAAAAACTGTTTTTT
18	TRBV7-9	TRBD1	.	TRBJ1-5	CASSGRDRGRGSNQPQHF	TGTGCCAGCAGCGGTCGGGACAGGGGGCGAGGAAGCAATCAGCCCCAGCATTTT
14	TRBV13	.	.	TRBJ1-5	CASSLAGANQPQHF	TGTGCCAGCAGCTTAGCAGGGGCTAATCAGCCCCAGCATTTT
14	TRBV27	TRBD1	.	TRBJ1-3	CASSSGTGRNTIYF	TGTGCCAGCAGCTCCGGGACAGGTAGAAACACCATATATTTT
15	TRBV5-1	TRBD2	.	TRBJ2-1	CASRFAGEAYNEQFF	TGCGCCAGCAGATTTGCGGGGGAGGCCTACAATGAGCAGTTCTTC
20	TRBV7-8	TRBD1	.	TRBJ2-2	CASSPNSLEPTGASTGELFF	TGTGCCAGCAGCCCAAATAGCCTCGAACCGACAGGGGCAAGCACCGGGGAGCTGTTTTTT
16	TRBV28	.	.	TRBJ1-2	CASSLLTPVMVYGYTF	TGTGCCAGCAGTTTATTAACCCCGGTAATGGTATATGGCTACACCTTC
15	TRBV9	TRBD2	few	TRBJ2-5	CASSVDSGRLETQYF	TGTGCCAGCAGCGTAGATAGCGGGAGACTAGAGACCCAGTACTTC
13	TRBV28	TRBD2	.	TRBJ2-5	CASSLKSGGTQYF	TGTGCCAGCAGTTTAAAAAGCGGGGGGACCCAGTACTTC
12	TRBV19	TRBD1	few	TRBJ1-6	CASRGTGVPLHF	TGTGCCAGTAGGGGGACAGGGGTTCCCCTCCACTTT
16	TRBV9	.	.	TRBJ2-5	CASSVGARAYGETQYF	TGTGCCAGCAGCGTAGGGGCCAGGGCGTACGGGGAGACCCAGTACTTC
18	TRBV2	TRBD2	.	TRBJ2-1	CASTPGLAGGSSYNEQFF	TGTGCCAGCACCCCGGGACTAGCGGGAGGGAGCTCCTACAATGAGCAGTTCTTC
16	TRBV6-6	TRBD1	once	TRBJ2-2	CASSLTPGTGFGELFF	TGTGCCAGCAGTTTAACCCCCGGGACAGGGTTCGGGGAGCTGTTTTTT
15	TRBV28	TRBD1	.	TRBJ1-2	CASSLGQGRLYGYTF	TGTGCCAGCAGTTTAGGACAGGGGAGGTTGTATGGCTACACCTTC